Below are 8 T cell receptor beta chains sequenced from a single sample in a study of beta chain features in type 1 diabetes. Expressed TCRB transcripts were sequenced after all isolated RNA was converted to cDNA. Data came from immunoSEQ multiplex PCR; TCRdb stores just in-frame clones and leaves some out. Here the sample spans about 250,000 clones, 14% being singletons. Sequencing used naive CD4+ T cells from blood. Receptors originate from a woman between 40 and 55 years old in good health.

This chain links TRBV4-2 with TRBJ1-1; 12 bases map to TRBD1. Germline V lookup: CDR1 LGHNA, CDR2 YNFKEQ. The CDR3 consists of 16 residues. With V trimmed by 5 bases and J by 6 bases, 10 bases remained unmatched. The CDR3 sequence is CASSGPGQGASSEAFF. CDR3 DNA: TGTGCCAGCAGCGGACCGGGACAGGGGGCTTCATCTGAAGCTTTCTTT.

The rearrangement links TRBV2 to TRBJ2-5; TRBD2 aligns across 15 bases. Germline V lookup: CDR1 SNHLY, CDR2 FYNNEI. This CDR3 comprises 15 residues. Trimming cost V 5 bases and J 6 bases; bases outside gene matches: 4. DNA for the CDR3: TGTGCCAGCAGTAGGACTAGCGGGGGGGTGCAGACCCAGTACTTC. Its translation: CASSRTSGGVQTQYF.

The CDR3 here is CASSETKLTYEQYF. CDR3 bases: TGTGCCAGCAGTGAAACCAAGCTCACCTACGAGCAGTACTTC. The chain combines TRBV2 with TRBJ2-7; D unclear. The CDR3 is 14 residues long. Germline V gene sequence: CDR1 SNHLY, CDR2 FYNNEI. V shed 2 bases and J shed 2 bases, with 10 bases lying between them.

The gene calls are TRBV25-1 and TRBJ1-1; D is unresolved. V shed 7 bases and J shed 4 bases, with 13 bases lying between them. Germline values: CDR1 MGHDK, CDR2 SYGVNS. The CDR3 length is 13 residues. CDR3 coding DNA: TGTGCCAGCAAGAGACCTACGGGCACTGAAGCTTTCTTT. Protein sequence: CASKRPTGTEAFF.

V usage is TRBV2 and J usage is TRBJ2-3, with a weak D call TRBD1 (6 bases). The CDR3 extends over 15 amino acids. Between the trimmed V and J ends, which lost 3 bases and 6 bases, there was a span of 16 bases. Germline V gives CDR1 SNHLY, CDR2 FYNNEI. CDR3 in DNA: TGTGCCAGCAGTGAGGAACAGGGCCCTATTGATACGCAGTATTTT. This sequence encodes CASSEEQGPIDTQYF.

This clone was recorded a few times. CDR3 sequence: CASSIQSGTVYNEQFF. The CDR3 DNA follows: TGTGCCAGTAGTATCCAATCCGGGACTGTCTACAATGAGCAGTTCTTC. V usage is TRBV19 and J usage is TRBJ2-1; D is possibly TRBD2 (6 bases). V lost 3 bases and J lost 3, with 15 bases in between. This CDR3 spans 16 amino acids. Germline lookup yields CDR1 LNHDA and CDR2 SQIVND (reference sequence).

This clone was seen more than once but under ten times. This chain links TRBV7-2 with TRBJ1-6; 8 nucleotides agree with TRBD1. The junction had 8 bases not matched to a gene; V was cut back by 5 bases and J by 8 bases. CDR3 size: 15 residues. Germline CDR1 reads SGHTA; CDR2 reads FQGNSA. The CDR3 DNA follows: TGTGCCAGCAGCCTCCGGACAGGGAACGATTCACCCCTCCACTTT. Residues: CASSLRTGNDSPLHF. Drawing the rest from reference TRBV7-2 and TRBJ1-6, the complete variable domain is GAGVSQSPSNKVTEKGKDVELRCDPISGHTALYWYRQSLGQGLEFLIYFQGNSAPDKSGLPSDRFSAERTGGSVSTLTIQRTQQEDSAVYLCASSLRTGNDSPLHFGNGTRLTVT.

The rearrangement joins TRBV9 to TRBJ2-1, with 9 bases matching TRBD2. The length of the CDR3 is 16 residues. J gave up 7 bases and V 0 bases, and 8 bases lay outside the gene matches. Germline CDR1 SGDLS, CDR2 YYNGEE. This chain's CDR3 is CASSVGGGGAWNEQFF. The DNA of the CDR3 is TGTGCCAGCAGCGTAGGGGGCGGGGGGGCCTGGAATGAGCAGTTCTTC.